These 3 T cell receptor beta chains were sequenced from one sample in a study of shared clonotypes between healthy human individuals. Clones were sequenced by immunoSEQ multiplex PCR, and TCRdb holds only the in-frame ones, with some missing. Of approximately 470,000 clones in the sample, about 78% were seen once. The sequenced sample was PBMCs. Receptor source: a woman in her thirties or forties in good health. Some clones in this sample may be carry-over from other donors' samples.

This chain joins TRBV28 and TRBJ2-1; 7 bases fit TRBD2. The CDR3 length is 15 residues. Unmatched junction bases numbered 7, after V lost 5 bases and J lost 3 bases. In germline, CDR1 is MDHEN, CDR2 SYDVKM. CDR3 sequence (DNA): TGTGCCAGCAGTCGGGGCGGGAGTCTCTACAATGAGCAGTTCTTC. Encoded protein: CASSRGGSLYNEQFF.

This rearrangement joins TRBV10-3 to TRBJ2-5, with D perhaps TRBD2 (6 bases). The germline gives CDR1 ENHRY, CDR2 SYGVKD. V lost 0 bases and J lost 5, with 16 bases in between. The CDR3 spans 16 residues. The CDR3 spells CAISESAGQGGETQYF. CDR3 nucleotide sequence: TGTGCCATCAGTGAGTCCGCGGGCCAGGGAGGTGAGACCCAGTACTTC.

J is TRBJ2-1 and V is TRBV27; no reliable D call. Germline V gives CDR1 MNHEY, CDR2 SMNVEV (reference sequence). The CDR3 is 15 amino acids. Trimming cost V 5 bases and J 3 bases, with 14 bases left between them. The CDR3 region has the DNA TGTGCCAGCAGTGCCCTGGTGGGGATCTACAATGAGCAGTTCTTC. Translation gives CASSALVGIYNEQFF.